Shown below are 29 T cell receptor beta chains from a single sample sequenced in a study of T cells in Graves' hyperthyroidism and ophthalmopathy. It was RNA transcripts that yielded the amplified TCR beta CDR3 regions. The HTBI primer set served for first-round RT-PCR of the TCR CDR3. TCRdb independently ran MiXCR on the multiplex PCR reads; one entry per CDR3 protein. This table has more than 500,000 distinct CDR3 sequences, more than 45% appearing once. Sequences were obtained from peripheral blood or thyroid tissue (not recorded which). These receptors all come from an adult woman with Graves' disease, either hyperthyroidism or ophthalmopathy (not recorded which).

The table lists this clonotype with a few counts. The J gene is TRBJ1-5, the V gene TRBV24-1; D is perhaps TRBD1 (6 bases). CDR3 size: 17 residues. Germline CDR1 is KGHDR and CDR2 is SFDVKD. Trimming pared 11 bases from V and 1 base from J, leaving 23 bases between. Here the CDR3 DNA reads TGTGCCAAGCCACCTCAAAAGGGGGGGGGCAGCAATCAGCCCCAGCATTTT. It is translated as CAKPPQKGGGSNQPQHF.

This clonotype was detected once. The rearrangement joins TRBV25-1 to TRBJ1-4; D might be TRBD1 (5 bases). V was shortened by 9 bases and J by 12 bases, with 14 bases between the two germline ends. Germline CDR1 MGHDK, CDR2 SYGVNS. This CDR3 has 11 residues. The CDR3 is CARRWGGELFF. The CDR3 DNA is TGTGCCAGAAGGTGGGGGGGAGAACTGTTTTTT.

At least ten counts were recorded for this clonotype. The CDR3 bases are TGTGCCAGCAGTTTTTACGGGAGCCCACACGAGCAGTACTTC. Amino acids: CASSFYGSPHEQYF. The chain uses TRBV12-3 or TRBV12-4 and TRBJ2-7; the D gene is possibly TRBD2 (6 bases). Trimming pared 3 bases from V and 5 bases from J, leaving 14 bases between. The CDR3 loop spans 14 amino acids.

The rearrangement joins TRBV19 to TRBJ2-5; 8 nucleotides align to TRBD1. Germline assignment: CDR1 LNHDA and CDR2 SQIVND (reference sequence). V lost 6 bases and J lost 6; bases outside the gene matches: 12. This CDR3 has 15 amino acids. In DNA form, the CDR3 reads TGTGCCAGTAGCAAGATGGACAGGGCGACGAAGACCCAGTACTTC. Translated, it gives CASSKMDRATKTQYF.

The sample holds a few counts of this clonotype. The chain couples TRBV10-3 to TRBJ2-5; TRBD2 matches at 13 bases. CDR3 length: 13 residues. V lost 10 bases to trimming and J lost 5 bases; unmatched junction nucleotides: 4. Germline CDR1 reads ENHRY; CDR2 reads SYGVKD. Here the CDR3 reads CATGLAGVETQYF. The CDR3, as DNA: TGTGCCACCGGACTAGCGGGAGTGGAGACCCAGTACTTC.

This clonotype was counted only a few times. CDR3 sequence reads: CSAYRVKETQHF. As DNA, the CDR3 is TGCAGTGCTTACAGGGTCAAGGAGACCCAGCATTTT. The chain employs TRBV20-1 and TRBJ1-5; D may be TRBD1 (6 bases). From germline, CDR1 is DFQATT and CDR2 SNEGSKA (reference sequence). The CDR3 is 12 amino acids. With 5 bases removed from V and 11 bases from J, the gap between germline ends came to 16 bases.

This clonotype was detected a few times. The CDR3 is CASSSPSMQGTETQYF. CDR3 nucleotides: TGTGCCAGCAGTTCCCCATCGATGCAGGGTACGGAGACCCAGTACTTC. This rearrangement joins TRBV28 to TRBJ2-5, with D tentatively TRBD1 (5 bases). Germline V gene data show CDR1 as MDHEN and CDR2 as SYDVKM. The CDR3 extends over 16 amino acids. Trimming left V 4 bases short and J 5 bases short, with 20 bases between.

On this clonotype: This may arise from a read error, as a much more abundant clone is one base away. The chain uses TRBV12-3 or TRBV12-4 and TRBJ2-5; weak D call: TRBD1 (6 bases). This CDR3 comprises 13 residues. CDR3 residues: CATQGQGKETQHF. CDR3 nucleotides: TGTGCCACCCAGGGTCAGGGGAAAGAGACCCAGCACTTC.

In DNA, the CDR3 is TGTGCCATCAATGGACAGGGGGGGATGATGGAGACCCAGTACTTC. It specifies CAINGQGGMMETQYF. The rearrangement links TRBV10-3 to TRBJ2-5; TRBD1 matches 10 bases. The ends lost 7 bases at V and 5 bases at J; junction bases unmatched: 10. This CDR3 comprises 15 residues. CDR1 is ENHRY, CDR2 SYGVKD, per germline.

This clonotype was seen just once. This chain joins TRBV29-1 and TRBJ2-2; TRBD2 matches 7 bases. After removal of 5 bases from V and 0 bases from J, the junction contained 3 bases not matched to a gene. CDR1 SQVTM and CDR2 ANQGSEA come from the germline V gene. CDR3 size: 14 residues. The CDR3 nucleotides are TGCAGCGTTAGGAGCGGGGCGAACACCGGGGAGCTGTTTTTT. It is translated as CSVRSGANTGELFF.

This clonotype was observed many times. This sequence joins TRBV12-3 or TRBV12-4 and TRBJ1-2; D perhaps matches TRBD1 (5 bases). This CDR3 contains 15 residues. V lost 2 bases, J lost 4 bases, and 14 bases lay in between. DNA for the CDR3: TGTGCCAGCAGTTTATTACAGGAAGAAATCTATGGCTACACCTTC. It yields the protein CASSLLQEEIYGYTF.

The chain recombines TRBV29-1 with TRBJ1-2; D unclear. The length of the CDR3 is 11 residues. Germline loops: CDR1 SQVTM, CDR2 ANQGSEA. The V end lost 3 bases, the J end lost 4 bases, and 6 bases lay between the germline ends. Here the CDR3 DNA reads TGCAGCGTTGACAGGACCTATGGCTACACCTTC. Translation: CSVDRTYGYTF. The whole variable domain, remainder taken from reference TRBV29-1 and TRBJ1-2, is SAVISQKPSRDICQRGTSLTIQCQVDSQVTMMFWYRQQPGQSLTLIATANQGSEATYESGFVIDKFPISRPNLTFSTLTVSNMSPEDSSIYLCSVDRTYGYTFGSGTRLTVV.

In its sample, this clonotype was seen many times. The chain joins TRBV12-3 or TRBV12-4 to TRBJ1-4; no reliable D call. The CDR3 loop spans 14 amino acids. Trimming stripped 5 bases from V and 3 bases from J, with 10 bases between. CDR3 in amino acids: CASSKDRSNEKLFF. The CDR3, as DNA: TGTGCCAGCAGTAAGGACCGCTCTAATGAAAAACTGTTTTTT.

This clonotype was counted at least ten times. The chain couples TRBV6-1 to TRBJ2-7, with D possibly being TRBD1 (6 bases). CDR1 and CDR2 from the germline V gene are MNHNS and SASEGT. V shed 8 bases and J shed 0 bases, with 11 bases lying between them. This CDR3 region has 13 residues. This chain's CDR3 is CASGRDNSYEQYF. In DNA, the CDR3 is TGTGCCAGCGGCCGGGACAACTCCTACGAGCAGTACTTC.

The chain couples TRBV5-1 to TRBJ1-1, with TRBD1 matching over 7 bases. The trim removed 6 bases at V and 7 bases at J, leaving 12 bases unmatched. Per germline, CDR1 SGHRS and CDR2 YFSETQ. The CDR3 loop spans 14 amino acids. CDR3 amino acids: CASTQGQDQGEAFF. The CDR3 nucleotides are TGCGCCAGCACCCAAGGACAGGACCAGGGTGAAGCTTTCTTT. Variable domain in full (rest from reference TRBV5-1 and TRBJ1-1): KAGVTQTPRYLIKTRGQQVTLSCSPISGHRSVSWYQQTPGQGLQFLFEYFSETQRNKGNFPGRFSGRQFSNSRSEMNVSTLELGDSALYLCASTQGQDQGEAFFGQGTRLTVV.

CDR3: CASSLSRGLSPETIYF. CDR3 coding DNA: TGTGCCAGCAGCTTATCCAGGGGGCTTAGTCCGGAGACCATATATTTT. The chain carries TRBV7-3 and TRBJ1-3, with TRBD1 matching 8 bases. V lost 2 bases, J lost 10 bases, and 13 bases stayed unmatched. CDR1 is SGHTA, CDR2 FQGTGA, per germline. The CDR3 has 16 amino acids.

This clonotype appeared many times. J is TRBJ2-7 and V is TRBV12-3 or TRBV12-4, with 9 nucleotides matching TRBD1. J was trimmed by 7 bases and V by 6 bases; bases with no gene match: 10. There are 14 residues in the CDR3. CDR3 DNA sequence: TGTGCCAGCAGCGATACGGGACAGGGCGGGGAGCAGTACTTC. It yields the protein CASSDTGQGGEQYF.

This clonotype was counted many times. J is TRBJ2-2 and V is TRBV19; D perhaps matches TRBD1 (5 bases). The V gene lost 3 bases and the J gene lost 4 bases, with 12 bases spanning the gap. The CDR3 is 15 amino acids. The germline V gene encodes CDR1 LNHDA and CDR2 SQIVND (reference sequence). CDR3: CASSILQVVTGELFF. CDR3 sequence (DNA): TGTGCCAGTAGTATCCTACAGGTTGTCACCGGGGAGCTGTTTTTT.

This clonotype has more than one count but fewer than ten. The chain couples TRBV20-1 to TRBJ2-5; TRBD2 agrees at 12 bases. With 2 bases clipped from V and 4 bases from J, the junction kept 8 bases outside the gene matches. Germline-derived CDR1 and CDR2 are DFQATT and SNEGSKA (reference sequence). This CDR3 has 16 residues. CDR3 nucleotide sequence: TGCAGTGCTAGAAGTCTAGCGGGAGGGCCAGCAGAGACCCAGTACTTC. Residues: CSARSLAGGPAETQYF.

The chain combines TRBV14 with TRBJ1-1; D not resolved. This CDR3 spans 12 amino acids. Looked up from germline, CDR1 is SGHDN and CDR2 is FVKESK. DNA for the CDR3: TGTGCTAGATCTACCAGGAGGACTGAAGCTTTCTTT. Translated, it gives CARSTRRTEAFF. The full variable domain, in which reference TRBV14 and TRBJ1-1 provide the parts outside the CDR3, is EAGVTQFPSHSVIEKGQTVTLRCDPISGHDNLYWYRRVMGKEIKFLLHFVKESKQDESGMPNNRFLAERTGGTYSTLKVQPAELEDSGVYFCARSTRRTEAFFGQGTRLTVV.

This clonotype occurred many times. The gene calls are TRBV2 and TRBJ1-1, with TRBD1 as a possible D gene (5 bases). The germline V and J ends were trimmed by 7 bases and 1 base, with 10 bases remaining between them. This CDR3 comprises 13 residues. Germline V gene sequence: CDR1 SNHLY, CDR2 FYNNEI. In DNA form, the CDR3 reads TGTGCCAGCAAGGCCGGACAGAACACTGAAGCTTTCTTT. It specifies CASKAGQNTEAFF.

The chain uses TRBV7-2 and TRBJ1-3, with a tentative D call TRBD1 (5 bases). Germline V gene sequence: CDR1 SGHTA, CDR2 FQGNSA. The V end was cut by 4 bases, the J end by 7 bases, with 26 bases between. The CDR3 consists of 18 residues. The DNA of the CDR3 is TGTGCCAGCAGCTCTCCCCTCGGACTGGACAAAAAGGGGAACACCATATATTTT. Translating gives CASSSPLGLDKKGNTIYF.

CDR3 amino acids: CASTPRELRETQYF. The CDR3 nucleotides are TGCGCCAGCACTCCTCGGGAGCTGAGGGAGACCCAGTACTTC. The gene calls are TRBV10-2 and TRBJ2-5; TRBD2 is a possible D gene (6 bases). The CDR3 consists of 14 residues. Per the germline V gene, CDR1 is WSHSY and CDR2 is SAAADI. V lost 7 bases and J 5 bases, leaving 17 bases between the germline ends.

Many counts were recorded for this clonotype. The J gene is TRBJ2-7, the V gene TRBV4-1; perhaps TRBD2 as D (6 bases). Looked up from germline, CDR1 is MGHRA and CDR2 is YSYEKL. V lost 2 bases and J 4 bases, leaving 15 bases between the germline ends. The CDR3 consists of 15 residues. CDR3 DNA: TGCGCCAGCAGCCAACTTTCGGAAGGGAGGTACGAGCAGTACTTC. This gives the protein CASSQLSEGRYEQYF.

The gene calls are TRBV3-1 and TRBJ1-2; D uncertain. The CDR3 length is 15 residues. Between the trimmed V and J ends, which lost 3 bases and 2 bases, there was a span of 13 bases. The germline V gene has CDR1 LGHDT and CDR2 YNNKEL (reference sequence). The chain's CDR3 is CASSQGPHGNYGYTF. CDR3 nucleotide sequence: TGTGCCAGCAGCCAGGGCCCACACGGGAACTATGGCTACACCTTC.

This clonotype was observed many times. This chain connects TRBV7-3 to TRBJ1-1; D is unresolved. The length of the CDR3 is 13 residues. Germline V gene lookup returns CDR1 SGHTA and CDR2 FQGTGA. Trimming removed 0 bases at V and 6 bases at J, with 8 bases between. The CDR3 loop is CASSLTPRAEAFF. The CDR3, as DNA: TGTGCCAGCAGCTTAACACCGAGGGCTGAAGCTTTCTTT. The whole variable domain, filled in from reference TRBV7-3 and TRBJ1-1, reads GAGVSQTPSNKVTEKGKYVELRCDPISGHTALYWYRQSLGQGPEFLIYFQGTGAADDSGLPNDRFFAVRPEGSVSTLKIQRTERGDSAVYLCASSLTPRAEAFFGQGTRLTVV.

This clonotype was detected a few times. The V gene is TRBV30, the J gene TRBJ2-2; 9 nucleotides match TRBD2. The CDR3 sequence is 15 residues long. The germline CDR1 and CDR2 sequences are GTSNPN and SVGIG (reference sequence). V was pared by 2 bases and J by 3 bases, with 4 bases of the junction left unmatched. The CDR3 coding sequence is TGTGCCTGGAGTTCCTTAGCGGGAGACACCGGGGAGCTGTTTTTT. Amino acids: CAWSSLAGDTGELFF.

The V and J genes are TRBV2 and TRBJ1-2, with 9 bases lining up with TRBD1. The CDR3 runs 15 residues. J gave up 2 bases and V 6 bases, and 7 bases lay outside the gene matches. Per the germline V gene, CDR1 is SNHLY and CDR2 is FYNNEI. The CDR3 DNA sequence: TGTGCCAGCAGAACAGGGGGCGGCCCGAACTATGGCTACACCTTC. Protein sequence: CASRTGGGPNYGYTF.

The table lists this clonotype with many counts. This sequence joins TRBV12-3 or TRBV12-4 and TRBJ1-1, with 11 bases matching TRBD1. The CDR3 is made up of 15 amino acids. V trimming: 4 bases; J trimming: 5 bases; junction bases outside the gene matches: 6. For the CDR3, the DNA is TGTGCCAGCAGTTGGCCGGGACAGGGGGGAACTGAAGCTTTCTTT. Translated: CASSWPGQGGTEAFF.